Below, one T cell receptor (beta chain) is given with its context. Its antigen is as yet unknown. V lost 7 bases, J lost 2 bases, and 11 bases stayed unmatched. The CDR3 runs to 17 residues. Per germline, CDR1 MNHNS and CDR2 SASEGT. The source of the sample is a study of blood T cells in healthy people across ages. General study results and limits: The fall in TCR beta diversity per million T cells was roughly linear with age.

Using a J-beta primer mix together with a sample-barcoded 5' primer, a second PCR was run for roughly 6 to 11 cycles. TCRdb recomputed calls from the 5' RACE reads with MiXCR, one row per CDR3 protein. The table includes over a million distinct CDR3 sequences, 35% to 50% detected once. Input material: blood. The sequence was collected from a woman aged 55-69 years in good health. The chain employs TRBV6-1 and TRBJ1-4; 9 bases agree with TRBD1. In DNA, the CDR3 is TGTGCCAGCACTGAGGCGACAGGGGGGACGACTAATGAAAAACTGTTTTTT. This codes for CASTEATGGTTNEKLFF.